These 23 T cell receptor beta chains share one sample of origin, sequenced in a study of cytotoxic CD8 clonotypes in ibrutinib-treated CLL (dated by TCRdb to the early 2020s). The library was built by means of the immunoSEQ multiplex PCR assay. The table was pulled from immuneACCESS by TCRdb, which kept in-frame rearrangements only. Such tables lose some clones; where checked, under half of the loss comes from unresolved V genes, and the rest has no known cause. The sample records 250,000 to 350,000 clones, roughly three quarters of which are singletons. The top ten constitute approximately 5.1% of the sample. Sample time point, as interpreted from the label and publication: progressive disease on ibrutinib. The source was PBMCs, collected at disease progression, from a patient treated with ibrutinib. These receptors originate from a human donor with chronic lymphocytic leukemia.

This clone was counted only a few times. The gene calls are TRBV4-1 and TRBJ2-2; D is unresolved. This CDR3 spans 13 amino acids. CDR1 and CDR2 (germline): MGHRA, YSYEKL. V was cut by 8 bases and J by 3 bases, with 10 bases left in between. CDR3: CASGAGDTGELFF. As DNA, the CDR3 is TGCGCCAGCGGCGCAGGAGACACCGGGGAGCTGTTTTTT.

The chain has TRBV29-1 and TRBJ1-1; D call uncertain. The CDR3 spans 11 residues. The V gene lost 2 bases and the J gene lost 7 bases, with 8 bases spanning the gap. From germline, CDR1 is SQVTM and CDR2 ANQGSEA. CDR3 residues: CSVERGYEAFF. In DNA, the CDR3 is TGCAGCGTTGAACGCGGTTATGAAGCTTTCTTT. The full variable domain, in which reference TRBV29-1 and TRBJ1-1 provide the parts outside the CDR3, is SAVISQKPSRDICQRGTSLTIQCQVDSQVTMMFWYRQQPGQSLTLIATANQGSEATYESGFVIDKFPISRPNLTFSTLTVSNMSPEDSSIYLCSVERGYEAFFGQGTRLTVV.

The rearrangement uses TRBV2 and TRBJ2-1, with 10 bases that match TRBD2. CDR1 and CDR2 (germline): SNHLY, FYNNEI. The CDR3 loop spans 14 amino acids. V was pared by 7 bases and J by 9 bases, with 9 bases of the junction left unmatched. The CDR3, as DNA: TGTGCCAGCACTGGGATAAGCGGGAGGGCTGAGCAGTTCTTC. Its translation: CASTGISGRAEQFF.

The CDR3 sequence: CASSLTGGDEQYF. CDR3 sequence (DNA): TGCGCCAGCAGCTTAACAGGGGGAGACGAGCAGTACTTC. The rearrangement links TRBV5-1 to TRBJ2-7; TRBD1 aligns across 8 bases. In germline, CDR1 is SGHRS, CDR2 YFSETQ. The J segment lost 5 bases and the V segment lost 2 bases, leaving 3 bases of the junction unmatched. The CDR3 runs to 13 residues.

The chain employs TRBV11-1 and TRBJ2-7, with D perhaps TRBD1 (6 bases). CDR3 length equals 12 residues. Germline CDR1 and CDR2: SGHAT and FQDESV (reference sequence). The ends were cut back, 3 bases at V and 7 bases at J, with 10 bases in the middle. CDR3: CASSFRGGEQYF. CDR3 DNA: TGTGCCAGCAGCTTCAGGGGTGGTGAGCAGTACTTC.

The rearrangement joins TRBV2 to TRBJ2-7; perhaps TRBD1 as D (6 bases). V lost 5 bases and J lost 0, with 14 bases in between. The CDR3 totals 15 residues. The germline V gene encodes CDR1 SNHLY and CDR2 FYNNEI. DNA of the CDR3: TGTGCCAGCAGTAACCAGGGGTATAGCTCCTACGAGCAGTACTTC. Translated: CASSNQGYSSYEQYF.

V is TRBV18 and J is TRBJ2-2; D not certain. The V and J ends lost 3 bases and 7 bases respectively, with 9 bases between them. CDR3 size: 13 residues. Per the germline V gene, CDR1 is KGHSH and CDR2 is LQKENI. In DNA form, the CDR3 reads TGTGCCAGCTCACCGATGGTGGTCGGGGAGCTGTTTTTT. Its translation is CASSPMVVGELFF.

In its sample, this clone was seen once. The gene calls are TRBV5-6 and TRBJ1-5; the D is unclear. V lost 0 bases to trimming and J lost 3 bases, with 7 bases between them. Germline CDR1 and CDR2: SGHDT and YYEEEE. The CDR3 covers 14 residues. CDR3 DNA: TGTGCCAGCAGCTTGGTTAGCTCCAATCAGCCCCAGCATTTT. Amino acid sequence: CASSLVSSNQPQHF. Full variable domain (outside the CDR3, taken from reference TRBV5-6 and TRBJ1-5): DAGVTQSPTHLIKTRGQQVTLRCSPKSGHDTVSWYQQALGQGPQFIFQYYEEEERQRGNFPDRFSGHQFPNYSSELNVNALLLGDSALYLCASSLVSSNQPQHFGDGTRLSIL.

This CDR3 reads CASSLRIGTGVIDEAFF. CDR3 DNA sequence: TGTGCCAGCAGCCTCCGAATCGGGACAGGGGTTATTGATGAAGCTTTCTTT. The V call is TRBV4-2, the J call TRBJ1-1, with 10 bases identical to TRBD1. The CDR3 spans 17 residues. V gave up 4 bases and J gave up 7 bases; unmatched junction bases: 15. Germline loops: CDR1 LGHNA, CDR2 YNFKEQ.

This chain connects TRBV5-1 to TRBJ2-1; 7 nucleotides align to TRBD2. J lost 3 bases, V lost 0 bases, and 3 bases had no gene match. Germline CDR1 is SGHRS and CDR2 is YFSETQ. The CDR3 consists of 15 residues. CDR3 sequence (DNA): TGCGCCAGCAGCTTGGGTGCGGGGGACTACAATGAGCAGTTCTTC. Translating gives CASSLGAGDYNEQFF.

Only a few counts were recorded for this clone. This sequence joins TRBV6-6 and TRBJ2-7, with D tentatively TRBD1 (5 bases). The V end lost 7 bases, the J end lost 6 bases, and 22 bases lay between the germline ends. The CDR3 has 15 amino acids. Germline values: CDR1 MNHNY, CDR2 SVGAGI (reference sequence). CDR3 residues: CASKELDTTGFEQYF. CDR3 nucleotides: TGTGCCAGCAAGGAGTTGGACACAACGGGTTTCGAGCAGTACTTC.

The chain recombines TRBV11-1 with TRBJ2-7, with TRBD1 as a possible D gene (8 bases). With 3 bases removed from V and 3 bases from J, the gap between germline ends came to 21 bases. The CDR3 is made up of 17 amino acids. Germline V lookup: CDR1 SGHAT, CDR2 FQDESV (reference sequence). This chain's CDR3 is CASSFGRGTGVSYEQYF. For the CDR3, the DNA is TGTGCCAGCAGCTTCGGGCGGGGGACAGGAGTCAGCTACGAGCAGTACTTC.

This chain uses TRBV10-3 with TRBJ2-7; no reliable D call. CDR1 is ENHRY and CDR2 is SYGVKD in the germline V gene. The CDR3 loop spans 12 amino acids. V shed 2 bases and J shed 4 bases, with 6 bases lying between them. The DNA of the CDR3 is TGTGCCATCAGTGAGGGTTGGTACGAGCAGTACTTC. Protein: CAISEGWYEQYF.

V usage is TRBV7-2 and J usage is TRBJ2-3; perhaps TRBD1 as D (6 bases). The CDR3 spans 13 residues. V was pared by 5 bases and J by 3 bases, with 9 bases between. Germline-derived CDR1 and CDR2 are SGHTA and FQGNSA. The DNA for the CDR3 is TGTGCCAGCAGCCGTAGGGGGACAGATACGCAGTATTTT. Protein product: CASSRRGTDTQYF.

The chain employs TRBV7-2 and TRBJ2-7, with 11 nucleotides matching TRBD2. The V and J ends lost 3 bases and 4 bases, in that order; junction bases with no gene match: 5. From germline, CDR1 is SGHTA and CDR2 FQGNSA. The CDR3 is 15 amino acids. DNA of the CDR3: TGTGCCAGCAGCTTTACTAGCGGGAGAAGGTACGAGCAGTACTTC. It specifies CASSFTSGRRYEQYF. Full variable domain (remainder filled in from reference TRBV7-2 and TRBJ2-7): GAGVSQSPSNKVTEKGKDVELRCDPISGHTALYWYRQSLGQGLEFLIYFQGNSAPDKSGLPSDRFSAERTGGSVSTLTIQRTQQEDSAVYLCASSFTSGRRYEQYFGPGTRLTVT.

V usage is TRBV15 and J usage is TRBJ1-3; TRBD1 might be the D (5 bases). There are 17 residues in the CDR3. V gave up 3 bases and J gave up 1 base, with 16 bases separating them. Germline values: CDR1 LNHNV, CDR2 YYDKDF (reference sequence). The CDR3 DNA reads TGTGCCACCAGCAGGGTATTACACGGGGGATCTGGAAACACCATATATTTT. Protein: CATSRVLHGGSGNTIYF.

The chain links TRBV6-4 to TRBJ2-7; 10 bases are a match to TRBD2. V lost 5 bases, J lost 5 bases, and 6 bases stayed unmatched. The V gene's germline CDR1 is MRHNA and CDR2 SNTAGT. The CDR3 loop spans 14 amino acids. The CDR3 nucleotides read TGTGCCAGCAGTCCCGCAGCGGGAGGGAACGAGCAGTACTTC. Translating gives CASSPAAGGNEQYF.

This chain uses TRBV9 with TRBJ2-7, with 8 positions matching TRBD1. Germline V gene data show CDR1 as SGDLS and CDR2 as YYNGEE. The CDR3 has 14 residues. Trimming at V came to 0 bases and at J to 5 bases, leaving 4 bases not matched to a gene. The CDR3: CASSVEDRGHEQYF. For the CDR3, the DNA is TGTGCCAGCAGCGTAGAAGACAGGGGCCACGAGCAGTACTTC.

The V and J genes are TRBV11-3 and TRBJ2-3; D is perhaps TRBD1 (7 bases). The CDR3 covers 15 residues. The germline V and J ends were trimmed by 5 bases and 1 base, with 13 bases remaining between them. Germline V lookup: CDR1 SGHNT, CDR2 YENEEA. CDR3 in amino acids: CASSQGGTGTDTQYF. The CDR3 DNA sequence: TGTGCCAGCAGCCAGGGGGGAACAGGCACAGATACGCAGTATTTT.

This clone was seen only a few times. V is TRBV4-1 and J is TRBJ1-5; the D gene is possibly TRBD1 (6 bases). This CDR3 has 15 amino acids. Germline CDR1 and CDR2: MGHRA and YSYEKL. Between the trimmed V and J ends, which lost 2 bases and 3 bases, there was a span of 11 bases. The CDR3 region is CASSQRWTANQPQHF. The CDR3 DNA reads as TGCGCCAGCAGCCAACGTTGGACAGCCAATCAGCCCCAGCATTTT.

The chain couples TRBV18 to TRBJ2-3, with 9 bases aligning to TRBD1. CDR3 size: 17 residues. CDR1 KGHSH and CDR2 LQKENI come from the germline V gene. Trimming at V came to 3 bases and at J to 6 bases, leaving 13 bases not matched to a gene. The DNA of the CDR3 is TGTGCCAGCTCACCGCCTACCGGGACAGGGTTTATGGATACGCAGTATTTT. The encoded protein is CASSPPTGTGFMDTQYF.

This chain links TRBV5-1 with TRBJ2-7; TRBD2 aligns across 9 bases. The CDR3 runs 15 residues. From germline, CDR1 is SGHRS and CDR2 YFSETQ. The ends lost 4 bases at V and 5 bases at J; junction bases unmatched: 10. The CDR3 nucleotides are TGCGCCAGCAGCCCGGCGGCTAGCGGGATGGACGAGCAGTACTTC. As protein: CASSPAASGMDEQYF.

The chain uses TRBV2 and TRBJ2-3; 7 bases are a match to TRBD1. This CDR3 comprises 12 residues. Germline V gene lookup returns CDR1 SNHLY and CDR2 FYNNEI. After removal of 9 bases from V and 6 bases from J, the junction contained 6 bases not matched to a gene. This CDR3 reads CARRQGADTQYF. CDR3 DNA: TGTGCCAGAAGACAGGGAGCGGATACGCAGTATTTT.